What follows are 16 T cell receptor beta chains derived from one specimen sequenced in a study of OX40 agonist ivuxolimab in advanced cancers. TCRdb keeps only in-frame clones here, not all; method: immunoSEQ multiplex PCR. There are 65,000 to 85,000 clones in the sample; approximately 81% occur only once, and 2% to 2.5% lies in the top ten. Sequencing was performed on CD4+ or CD8+ T cells sorted from blood, taken in a trial of the OX40 agonist ivuxolimab. The receptor set was obtained from an adult with an advanced solid tumor such as melanoma, head and neck, liver or kidney cancer.

The rearrangement uses TRBV25-1 and TRBJ1-4; no firm D call. Germline V CDR1 and CDR2: MGHDK, SYGVNS. The CDR3 length is 12 residues. The V gene lost 5 bases and the J gene lost 6 bases, with 7 bases spanning the gap. CDR3: CASSPPYEKLFF. The CDR3, as DNA: TGTGCCAGCAGTCCACCATATGAAAAACTGTTTTTT.

The table lists this clone with a count of one. The genes are TRBV2 and TRBJ1-5; D gene ambiguous. V shed 8 bases and J shed 0 bases, with 14 bases lying between them. CDR3 length equals 15 residues. CDR1 SNHLY and CDR2 FYNNEI come from the germline V gene. CDR3 sequence: CASAVEGNSNQPQHF. As DNA, the CDR3 is TGTGCCAGCGCCGTGGAGGGTAATAGCAATCAGCCCCAGCATTTT.

This chain links TRBV6-6 with TRBJ2-7; the match to TRBD2 covers 12 bases. After removal of 6 bases from V and 6 bases from J, the junction contained 6 bases not matched to a gene. Germline lookup yields CDR1 MNHNY and CDR2 SVGAGI (reference sequence). The CDR3 sequence is 14 residues long. CDR3 residues: CASSTGTSGREQYF. In DNA form, the CDR3 reads TGTGCCAGCAGCACCGGGACTAGCGGGCGCGAGCAGTACTTC.

This clone was detected only a few times. V gene TRBV28 combines with J gene TRBJ1-5; 7 positions agree with TRBD1. This CDR3 contains 12 residues. V gave up 6 bases and J gave up 7 bases; unmatched junction bases: 3. Germline V CDR1 and CDR2: MDHEN, SYDVKM. CDR3 in amino acids: CASRTGRQPQHF. The DNA of the CDR3 is TGTGCCAGCAGGACAGGGAGGCAGCCCCAGCATTTT.

The rearrangement links TRBV7-2 to TRBJ1-5, with a possible D match to TRBD1 (5 bases). In germline, CDR1 is SGHTA, CDR2 FQGNSA. The CDR3 contains 15 residues. V lost 3 bases, J lost 0 bases, and 9 bases lay in between. The CDR3 bases are TGTGCCAGCAGCTTGGGACCGCTTAGCAATCAGCCCCAGCATTTT. This codes for CASSLGPLSNQPQHF.

This chain joins TRBV6-1 and TRBJ2-2; no clear D gene. The CDR3 spans 14 residues. Germline V CDR1 and CDR2: MNHNS, SASEGT. Trimming removed 7 bases from V and 3 bases from J, with 12 bases in between. Here the CDR3 DNA reads TGTGCCAGCACGCTCGTTTGGGACACCGGGGAGCTGTTTTTT. Translation: CASTLVWDTGELFF.

The genes are TRBV12-5 and TRBJ1-1; the D is unclear. V shed 6 bases and J shed 5 bases, with 10 bases lying between them. CDR1 is LGHNT and CDR2 is FRNRAP in the germline V gene. The CDR3 covers 12 residues. The CDR3 coding sequence is TGTGCTAGTGGGTTAGAGGTGACTGAAGCTTTCTTT. It is translated as CASGLEVTEAFF. Using reference TRBV12-5 and TRBJ1-1 for the parts outside the CDR3, the full variable domain is DARVTQTPRHKVTEMGQEVTMRCQPILGHNTVFWYRQTMMQGLELLAYFRNRAPLDDSGMPKDRFSAEMPDATLATLKIQPSEPRDSAVYFCASGLEVTEAFFGQGTRLTVV.

The chain recombines TRBV6-1 with TRBJ2-1; D call uncertain. V shed 5 bases and J shed 8 bases, with 7 bases lying between them. The CDR3 sequence is 11 residues long. The germline V gene encodes CDR1 MNHNS and CDR2 SASEGT. The DNA for the CDR3 is TGTGCCAGCAGTTACGCAGATGAGCAGTTCTTC. Translation gives CASSYADEQFF.

The chain links TRBV19 to TRBJ2-7; D may be TRBD1 (6 bases). The V end lost 5 bases, the J end lost 0 bases, and 11 bases lay between the germline ends. This CDR3 is built from 14 residues. The germline gives CDR1 LNHDA, CDR2 SQIVND (reference sequence). This CDR3 is CASSRAGASYEQYF. Written as DNA, the CDR3 is TGTGCCAGTAGTCGGGCAGGGGCCTCCTACGAGCAGTACTTC.

The rearrangement joins TRBV6-1 to TRBJ2-3; D gene ambiguous. There are 13 residues in the CDR3. The germline CDR1 and CDR2 sequences are MNHNS and SASEGT. The V end was cut by 2 bases, the J end by 2 bases, with 5 bases between. CDR3 residues: CASSEFYTDTQYF. CDR3 in DNA: TGTGCCAGCAGTGAATTTTACACAGATACGCAGTATTTT.

In this sample, this clone turned up a few times. This chain joins TRBV19 and TRBJ1-5; 9 bases map to TRBD1. V trimming: 4 bases; J trimming: 5 bases; junction bases outside the gene matches: 6. CDR3 length: 15 residues. Germline CDR1 is LNHDA and CDR2 is SQIVND (reference sequence). The CDR3 loop is CASSTHRGLDQPQHF. Written as DNA, the CDR3 is TGTGCCAGTAGTACCCACAGGGGGCTCGATCAGCCCCAGCATTTT.

The chain employs TRBV11-2 and TRBJ2-3, with 8 bases lining up with TRBD2. V shed 2 bases, J shed 5 bases, and the junction held 6 bases outside the gene matches. Germline V CDR1 and CDR2: SGHAT, FQNNGV. The CDR3 spans 15 residues. This CDR3 reads CASSLFGGAEDTQYF. DNA for the CDR3: TGTGCCAGCAGCTTATTCGGGGGGGCAGAAGATACGCAGTATTTT.

The table lists this clone with a count of one. The chain carries TRBV7-3 and TRBJ2-5; D gene uncertain. This CDR3 has 13 residues. Germline V gene sequence: CDR1 SGHTA, CDR2 FQGTGA. The germline V and J ends were trimmed by 4 bases and 5 bases, with 11 bases remaining between them. The CDR3 spells CASSSSPEETQYF. The DNA of the CDR3 is TGTGCCAGCAGCTCCTCCCCGGAGGAGACCCAGTACTTC.

The V call is TRBV2, the J call TRBJ2-7; 7 bases match TRBD1. Germline CDR1 SNHLY, CDR2 FYNNEI. J lost 12 bases, V lost 6 bases, and 8 bases had no gene match. This CDR3 has 11 amino acids. The CDR3 region is CASSRDSLRYF. The CDR3 nucleotides are TGTGCCAGCAGCCGGGACAGCCTTAGGTACTTC.

The chain uses TRBV10-3 and TRBJ1-5; 7 bases match TRBD1. Germline trimming cut 7 bases from V and 0 bases from J; bases unmatched to any gene: 6. The germline CDR1 and CDR2 sequences are ENHRY and SYGVKD. The CDR3 extends over 15 amino acids. CDR3 in amino acids: CAIKGDSYSNQPQHF. In nucleotides, the CDR3 is TGTGCCATCAAGGGGGACAGCTATAGCAATCAGCCCCAGCATTTT.

CDR3 region: CASSEFRLTSYEQYF. CDR3 DNA: TGTGCCAGCAGTGAATTCCGGTTGACCTCCTACGAGCAGTACTTC. The chain has TRBV6-1 and TRBJ2-7; no definite D call. CDR1 is MNHNS and CDR2 is SASEGT in the germline V gene. This CDR3 comprises 15 residues. V was clipped by 2 bases and J by 0 bases, with 11 bases between them.